This TCR beta chain came from a study of blood T cell repertoires in COVID-19. Overall study: There were acute and convalescent COVID-19 samples, and they came from the United States, Italy and Spain. From T cells, B-cell-depleted T cells, or PBMCs came the material, which was cDNA or gDNA.

Only one count was recorded for this clone. From germline, CDR1 is LGHNA and CDR2 YSLEER. V lost 0 bases, J lost 0 bases, and 4 bases stayed unmatched. This CDR3 has 17 amino acids. Original methodology: The assay estimated nucleated cells by amplifying reference gene primers. Using immunoSEQ multiplex PCR, the repertoire was profiled, and TCRdb retains in-frame clones only, with some absent. The V and J calls and clone size are taken from that table; D and trimming were inferred from the DNA. The sample includes about 150,000 clones, around nine tenths of them seen just once. The chain combines TRBV4-3 with TRBJ2-1; 8 nucleotides match TRBD2. The specimen was peripheral blood. The clonotype comes from a woman in her forties or fifties with active or convalescent COVID-19. The CDR3 sequence: CASSQDLAGSSYNEQFF. CDR3 bases: TGCGCCAGCAGCCAAGATTTAGCGGGAAGCTCCTACAATGAGCAGTTCTTC.